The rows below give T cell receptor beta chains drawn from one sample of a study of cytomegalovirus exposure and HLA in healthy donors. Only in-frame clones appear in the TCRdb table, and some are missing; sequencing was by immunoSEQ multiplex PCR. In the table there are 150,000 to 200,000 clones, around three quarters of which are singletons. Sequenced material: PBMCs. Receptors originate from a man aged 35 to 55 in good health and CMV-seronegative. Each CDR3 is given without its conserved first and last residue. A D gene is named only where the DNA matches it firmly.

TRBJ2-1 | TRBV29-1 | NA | SVDKAGVYNEQF
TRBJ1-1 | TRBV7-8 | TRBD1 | ASATGQGFTEAF
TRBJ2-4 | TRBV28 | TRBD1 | ASSNFGTGANIQY
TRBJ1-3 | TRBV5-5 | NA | ASSLGGWENTIY
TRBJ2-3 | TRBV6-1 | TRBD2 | ASSEARGTSGRRDTQY
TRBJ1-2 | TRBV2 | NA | ASSDSGQTPCT
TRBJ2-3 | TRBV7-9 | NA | SSSLIGTSTDTQY
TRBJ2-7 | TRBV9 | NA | ASSVAPGSEQY
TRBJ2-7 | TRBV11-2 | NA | ASSPVTGNLREQY
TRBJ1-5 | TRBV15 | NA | ATSTSLRDILVRAQH
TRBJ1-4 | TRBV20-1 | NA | SAASEELF
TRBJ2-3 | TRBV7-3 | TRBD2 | ASSLRLAGGPRDTQY
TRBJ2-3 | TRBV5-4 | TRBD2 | ASSFGGSGTDTQY
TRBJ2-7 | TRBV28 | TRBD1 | ASSPDRGWDEQY
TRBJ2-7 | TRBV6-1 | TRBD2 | ASLKGGTTSYEQY
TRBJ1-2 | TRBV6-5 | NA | ASSYQTDYGYT
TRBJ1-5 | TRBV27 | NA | ASSTTRGSGNQPQH
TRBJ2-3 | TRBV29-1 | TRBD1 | SVEGTGVLGTDTQY
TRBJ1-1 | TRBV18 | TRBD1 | ASSRDSNTEAF
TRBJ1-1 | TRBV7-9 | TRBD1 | ASSSDRGEAF
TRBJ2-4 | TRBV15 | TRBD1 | ATSRDRADARDSQY
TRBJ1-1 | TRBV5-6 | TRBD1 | ASRQGERVNTEAF
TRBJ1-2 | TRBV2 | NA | ARDGGNGYT
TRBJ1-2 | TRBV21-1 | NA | APGRGRANYGYT
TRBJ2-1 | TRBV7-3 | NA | ASSLTGGNEQF
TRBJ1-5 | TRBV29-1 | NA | SVAPGFNQPQH
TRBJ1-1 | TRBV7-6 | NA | ASSLAFPGRTEAF
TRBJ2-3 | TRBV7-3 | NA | ASSLTGPSTQY
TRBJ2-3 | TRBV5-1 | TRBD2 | ASSWTSGRGNTDTQY
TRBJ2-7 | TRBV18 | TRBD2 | ASSPNPGTSGFFSYEQY
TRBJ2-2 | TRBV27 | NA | ASRPGTPGTGELF
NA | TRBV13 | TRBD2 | ASSTGTMSYEQY
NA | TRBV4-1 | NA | ASSQGLRQEIHEQY
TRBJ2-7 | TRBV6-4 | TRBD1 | ANATGRSYEQY
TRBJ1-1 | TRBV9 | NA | ASSDLRGSYTEAF
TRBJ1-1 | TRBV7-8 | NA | ASSFFPSRGTEAF
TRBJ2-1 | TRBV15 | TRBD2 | ATSDDGTRQF
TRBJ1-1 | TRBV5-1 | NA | ASATGRAGGNTEAF
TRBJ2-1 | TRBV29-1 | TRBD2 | SVEGGPGGGDFIEQF
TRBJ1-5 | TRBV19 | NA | ASSPPTVKPQH
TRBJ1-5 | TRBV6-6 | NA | ASSVPAGNQPQH
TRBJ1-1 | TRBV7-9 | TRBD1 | ASSSSHSQGLVTEAF
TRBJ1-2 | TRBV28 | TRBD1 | ASRGQYYGYT